One and the same sample provided the 11 T cell receptor beta chains below, sequenced in a study of a mutant IDH1 vaccine in newly diagnosed glioma. Time point given: week 11, during vaccination. In every dose of vaccine, 300 ug of mutant IDH1 20-mer peptide was given alongside topical imiquimod. Their cognate antigens are unknown. TCRdb's table, derived via immunoSEQ multiplex PCR, lists solely in-frame clones and lacks some. The table shows under 40,000 clones, with about 78% occurring only once. The input for sequencing was PBMCs, taken from a glioma patient whose treatment included an IDH1 peptide vaccine. The source is a man aged 25-45 years with glioma.

The chain has TRBV19 and TRBJ2-2; TRBD1 agrees at 7 bases. V dropped 5 bases and J dropped 5; count of bases not matched to a gene: 2. Looked up from germline, CDR1 is LNHDA and CDR2 is SQIVND (reference sequence). The CDR3 consists of 13 residues. The chain's CDR3 is CASSDRATGELFF. CDR3 nucleotide sequence: TGTGCCAGTAGTGACAGGGCGACCGGGGAGCTGTTTTTT.

The CDR3 DNA sequence: TGTGCCAGCAGCGTGACAGGGGGCGGCACAGATACGCAGTATTTT. This sequence encodes CASSVTGGGTDTQYF. V and J are TRBV9 and TRBJ2-3; TRBD1 matches 10 bases. Unmatched junction bases numbered 1, after V lost 2 bases and J lost 1 base. The CDR3 is 15 residues long. CDR1 and CDR2 from the germline V gene are SGDLS and YYNGEE.

V is TRBV20-1 and J is TRBJ1-2; D remains ambiguous. CDR1 and CDR2 from the germline V gene are DFQATT and SNEGSKA (reference sequence). Trimming took off 3 bases at V and 3 bases at J, with 5 bases between the two ends. This CDR3 is built from 11 residues. This CDR3 reads CSASLDYGYTF. CDR3 nucleotide sequence: TGCAGTGCTAGTCTGGACTATGGCTACACCTTC.

The sample holds a few counts of this clone. The chain carries TRBV13 and TRBJ2-7, with a weak D call TRBD1 (6 bases). Germline V CDR1 and CDR2: PRHDT, FYEKMQ (reference sequence). Trimming cost V 6 bases and J 1 base, with 16 bases left between them. The CDR3 has 15 amino acids. This CDR3 is CASRPMTGASYEQYF. The DNA of the CDR3 is TGTGCCAGCAGGCCTATGACAGGAGCTTCCTACGAGCAGTACTTC.

V usage is TRBV5-1 and J usage is TRBJ2-3; TRBD2 agrees at 11 bases. The germline V gene encodes CDR1 SGHRS and CDR2 YFSETQ. The junction had 7 bases not matched to a gene; V was cut back by 4 bases and J by 6 bases. This CDR3 has 15 residues. The CDR3 DNA is TGCGCCAGCAGCCCCCTAGCGGGAGGAAGGGATACGCAGTATTTT. Translated, it gives CASSPLAGGRDTQYF.

This chain joins TRBV7-9 and TRBJ1-1; D unclear. Germline lookup yields CDR1 SEHNR and CDR2 FQNEAQ (reference sequence). Trimming cost V 5 bases and J 1 base, with 8 bases left between them. This CDR3 has 13 amino acids. In DNA form, the CDR3 reads TGTGCCAGCAGCCCCCTGGCGAACACTGAAGCTTTCTTT. Translated: CASSPLANTEAFF. Combining the CDR3 with reference TRBV7-9 and TRBJ1-1 gives the whole variable domain DTGVSQNPRHKITKRGQNVTFRCDPISEHNRLYWYRQTLGQGPEFLTYFQNEAQLEKSRLLSDRFSAERPKGSFSTLEIQRTEQGDSAMYLCASSPLANTEAFFGQGTRLTVV.

This chain uses TRBV27 with TRBJ2-1; 7 nucleotides line up with TRBD2. Germline-derived CDR1 and CDR2 are MNHEY and SMNVEV (reference sequence). The CDR3 loop spans 14 amino acids. Trimming at V came to 7 bases and at J to 8 bases, leaving 11 bases not matched to a gene. CDR3 sequence (DNA): TGTGCCAGCAACCTAGATGGGGGGGAGGATGAGCAGTTCTTC. Its protein is CASNLDGGEDEQFF.

The chain uses TRBV4-1 and TRBJ1-4, with D unresolved. The CDR3 contains 13 residues. V shed 1 base and J shed 8 bases, with 8 bases lying between them. The germline V gene encodes CDR1 MGHRA and CDR2 YSYEKL. CDR3 sequence: CASSQGRPEKLFF. In DNA form, the CDR3 reads TGCGCCAGCAGCCAAGGCCGACCCGAAAAACTGTTTTTT.

The V gene is TRBV27, the J gene TRBJ2-1; 13 bases agree with TRBD2. This CDR3 has 17 residues. V lost 5 bases to trimming and J lost 6 bases; unmatched junction nucleotides: 10. Germline loops: CDR1 MNHEY, CDR2 SMNVEV (reference sequence). CDR3 loop: CASSAFPGLAGVNEQFF. DNA of the CDR3: TGTGCCAGCAGTGCCTTCCCAGGACTAGCGGGAGTCAATGAGCAGTTCTTC.

V is TRBV5-1 and J is TRBJ2-1; D is possibly TRBD1 or TRBD2 (5 bases each). The ends were cut back, 2 bases at V and 10 bases at J, with 16 bases in the middle. Germline lookup yields CDR1 SGHRS and CDR2 YFSETQ. CDR3 length: 14 amino acids. The CDR3 DNA sequence: TGCGCCAGCAGCTTCGGGACGCAGGAAGAGGAGCAGTTCTTC. This translates into CASSFGTQEEEQFF.

A word on this clone: Relative to the germline gene, one junction end is altered; a read error may explain this. The genes are TRBV20-1 and TRBJ2-7; D possibly uses TRBD1 or TRBD2 (6 bases each). CDR3 length equals 11 residues. In germline, CDR1 is DFQATT, CDR2 SNEGSKA (reference sequence). This chain's CDR3 is CSARGGDISSF. CDR3 bases: TGCAGTGCTAGGGGGGGCGACATTTCGTCCTTC.